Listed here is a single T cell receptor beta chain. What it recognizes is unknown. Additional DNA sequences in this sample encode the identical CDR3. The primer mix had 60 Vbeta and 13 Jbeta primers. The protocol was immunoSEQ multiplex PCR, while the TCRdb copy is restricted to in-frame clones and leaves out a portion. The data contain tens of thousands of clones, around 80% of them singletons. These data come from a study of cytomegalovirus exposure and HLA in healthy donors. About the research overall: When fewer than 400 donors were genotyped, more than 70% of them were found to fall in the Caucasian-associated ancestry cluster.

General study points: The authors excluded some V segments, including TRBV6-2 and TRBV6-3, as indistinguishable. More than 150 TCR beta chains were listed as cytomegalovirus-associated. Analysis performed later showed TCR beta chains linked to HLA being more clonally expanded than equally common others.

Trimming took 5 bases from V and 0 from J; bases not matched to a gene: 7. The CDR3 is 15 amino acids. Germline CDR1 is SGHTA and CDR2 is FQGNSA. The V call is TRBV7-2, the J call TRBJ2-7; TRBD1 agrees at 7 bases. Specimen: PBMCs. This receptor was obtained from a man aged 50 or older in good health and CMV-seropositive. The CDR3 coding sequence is TGTGCCAGCAGCCCAAATCCAGGGGGCTCCTACGAGCAGTACTTC. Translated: CASSPNPGGSYEQYF.